The T cell receptor beta chain described here comes from a study of beta chain features in type 1 diabetes (dated by TCRdb to the late 2010s). At the level of the whole study: No differences in mean age, gender distribution, total cell number or subset yield were found between patients and healthy donors. Regulatory and stem cell-like memory subsets were isolated from only 8 patients and roughly 8 healthy donors, whereas naive and central memory subsets came from all 28 donors. In the study, TCRB repertoires of sorted circulating CD4+ T cell subsets from recently diagnosed type 1 diabetes patients were compared with those of matched healthy donors. A total of roughly 100,000,000 sorted cells were examined across all samples, and the number of cells per subset was strongly correlated with RNA yield.

The germline V gene (reference sequence) specifies LNHNV as CDR1 and YYDKDF as CDR2. Its CDR3 holds 13 amino acids, cysteine through phenylalanine. The only DNA kept is the CDR3, 39 bases in frame from the first base. V sheds 1 base and J sheds 12 bases, leaving 15 bases between their ends. The High Capacity cDNA Reverse Transcription Kit was used to reverse transcribe all of the isolated RNA, meaning that expressed TCRB transcripts were what got sequenced. Deep immunoSEQ sequencing was applied to naive, central memory and regulatory T cell samples, giving an average of roughly 3.5 million total reads per sample. After sorted cells were lysed in RLT buffer, RNA was extracted with DNase-treated RNeasy Micro or Mini kits, with the choice depending on cell number. Each cell subset was processed separately to prevent cross-contamination, with patient and healthy donor samples processed together. TCRB sequences were amplified from cDNA with the immunoSEQ multiplex PCR, producing 87-bp fragments spanning the CDR3 region. Amplicons were sequenced on the Illumina HiSeq platform. Regarding the original processing steps: Synthetic template baselines were used to correct PCR bias computationally, reads within Hamming distance 2 were collapsed together, and singletons that could not be merged were discarded. Reads were aligned against IMGT so that V, D and J genes, CDR3 length and insertions or deletions at six rearrangement sites could be assigned. Within each subset, clonotype counts were normalized to sorted cell number, and only after that were true diversity and Gini coefficients computed with the tcR R package. Repertoire sharing was quantified using the overlap coefficient calculated on TCRB nucleotide sequences. As a proxy for the pre-selection repertoire, out-of-frame TCRB sequences from naive cells were analyzed. TCRdb's version of the immuneACCESS table is confined to in-frame rearrangements and falls short of the full clone set. An unresolved V gene accounts for under half of the shortfall where checked; the remainder is of unknown origin. The V and J calls and clone size come from that table; D and trimming were worked out from the DNA. This sample is represented by about 330,000 clones; about 11% of them were singletons. The leading ten clones occupy roughly 0.016% of the sample.

Results and caveats for the whole study, not just this receptor: HLA sub-analyses involved small numbers of individuals, so any influence of HLA type on TCRB rearrangement remained unresolved. Because cDNA was sequenced instead of genomic DNA, activated cells with high expression could be over-represented, although the groups did not differ in activation or CD3 levels. Patients with type 1 diabetes made fewer insertions and deleted more nucleotides at VDJ recombination sites, implying thymic rearrangement abnormalities. In all four CD4+ subsets, TCRB CDR3 length was moderately but significantly shorter in type 1 diabetes patients. Naive, central memory and regulatory TCRB repertoires appeared to be more alike among patients than among healthy donors. PCR may preferentially amplify shorter templates, but because patient and control samples were amplified and corrected together, any resulting skew would affect both groups equally.

Each donor gave one peripheral blood draw, averaging around 120 mL, which was collected into heparinised tubes. A BD FACSAria II and a panel including CD45RO, CCR7, CD25, CD127, CD95 and CD27 were used to sort naive, central memory, regulatory and stem cell-like memory CD4+ T cells. All sorted populations exceeded 95% purity. PBMCs were isolated right away by Lymphoprep density gradient centrifugation and were stained directly, without culture. So that batch effects would be minimized, each experiment stained and sorted samples in pairs, pairing one healthy donor with one patient. This clone was seen only a few times. No antigen is known for it. Base-call qualities are not available, and no considerably larger clone is one nucleotide away.

This receptor was obtained from a woman aged 25 to 39 in good health. The chain joins TRBV15 to TRBJ1-2, with no D gene named confidently. The sample consisted of naive CD4+ T cells from blood. The sample's cell subset or site label, decoded: true naive CD4+ T cells. The CDR3 in this case is CATSRGGAGPHTF. In nucleotide form, the sequence is TGTGCCACCAGCAGAGGCGGTGCGGGCCCCCACACCTTC.